This section outlines one T cell receptor (beta chain) sequence together with its context. Its specificity is unknown. Libraries were prepared by immunoSEQ multiplex PCR; TCRdb keeps only in-frame clonotypes and omits some of them. This table has over 1.5 million clones, approximately 98% appearing once. Germline CDR1 reads MGHRA; CDR2 reads YSYEKL. V shed 0 bases and J shed 5 bases, with 16 bases lying between them. This CDR3 comprises 16 residues. This specimen belongs to a study of shared clonotypes between healthy human individuals. Study details: Two female and a few male donors aged 18 to 49 were enrolled.

The study's findings and limits: In this cohort, only blood was sampled, and tissue repertoires likely differ.

The V gene is TRBV4-1, the J gene TRBJ2-5; D gene unclear. The sequence derives from a man aged 25-45 years in good health. What was sequenced was naive CD4+ T cells sorted from blood. Noted subset: CD45RA+ positively selected. DNA of the CDR3: TGCGCCAGCAGCCAAGATCTTTCTGGGCGCCGGGAGACCCAGTACTTC. It codes for CASSQDLSGRRETQYF.